The 32 T cell receptor beta chains listed next were all sequenced from one sample in a study of OX40 agonist ivuxolimab in advanced cancers. Generated by immunoSEQ multiplex PCR, the TCRdb table keeps only in-frame clones and is missing some. The profile shows about 45,000 clones, around four fifths of them singletons. This sample comprised CD4+ or CD8+ T cells sorted from blood, obtained in a trial of the OX40 agonist ivuxolimab. The receptor source for this set is an adult with an advanced solid tumor such as melanoma, head and neck, liver or kidney cancer.

This chain joins TRBV5-6 and TRBJ2-2; 9 bases fit TRBD2. CDR3 length: 17 amino acids. Germline trimming cut 0 bases from V and 4 bases from J; bases unmatched to any gene: 7. Germline V CDR1 and CDR2: SGHDT, YYEEEE. The CDR3 is CASSLEGLAGITGELFF. The CDR3 DNA sequence: TGTGCCAGCAGCTTGGAGGGGCTAGCGGGAATCACCGGGGAGCTGTTTTTT.

The chain combines TRBV5-8 with TRBJ2-7; D gene uncertain. Looked up from germline, CDR1 is SGHTS and CDR2 is YDEGEE. CDR3 length: 9 amino acids. Trimming pared 9 bases from V and 9 bases from J, leaving 10 bases between. The CDR3 nucleotides are TGTGCCACCGGACGTGGGCAGTACTTC. Translating gives CATGRGQYF.

The DNA of the CDR3 is TGCGCCAGCAGCCAACTGGGGGCGAGCACCGGGGAGCTGTTTTTT. Amino acid sequence: CASSQLGASTGELFF. This chain links TRBV4-3 with TRBJ2-2, with a weak D call TRBD1 (6 bases). Germline loops: CDR1 LGHNA, CDR2 YSLEER. CDR3 length equals 15 residues. Trimming shortened V by 2 bases and J by 4 bases, and 11 bases separated the two germline ends.

The V and J genes are TRBV28 and TRBJ1-2, with unresolved D. Deletions cut 5 bases from V and 8 bases from J, with 12 bases between. The length of the CDR3 is 12 residues. Germline V gives CDR1 MDHEN, CDR2 SYDVKM. CDR3 loop: CASSPEGDGYTF. The DNA for the CDR3 is TGTGCCAGCAGTCCCGAGGGAGACGGCTACACCTTC.

CDR3 loop: CASSLVPDKYQETQYF. The CDR3 coding sequence is TGCGCCAGCAGCTTGGTCCCGGACAAATACCAAGAGACCCAGTACTTC. The chain combines TRBV5-1 with TRBJ2-5, with D possibly TRBD1 on 5 matching bases. The CDR3 spans 16 residues. Germline values: CDR1 SGHRS, CDR2 YFSETQ. V dropped 0 bases and J dropped 0 bases, with 12 bases sitting between them.

This chain uses TRBV28 with TRBJ2-7; D not certain. Trimming removed 2 bases at V and 3 bases at J, with 14 bases between. This CDR3 region has 15 residues. From germline, CDR1 is MDHEN and CDR2 SYDVKM. In nucleotides, the CDR3 is TGTGCCAGCAGTTTAACGTCTGGGTGGGGCTACGAGCAGTACTTC. Protein: CASSLTSGWGYEQYF. Combining the CDR3 with reference TRBV28 and TRBJ2-7 gives the whole variable domain DVKVTQSSRYLVKRTGEKVFLECVQDMDHENMFWYRQDPGLGLRLIYFSYDVKMKEKGDIPEGYSVSREKKERFSLILESASTNQTSMYLCASSLTSGWGYEQYFGPGTRLTVT.

The chain is built from TRBV19 and TRBJ1-2; D is undetermined. The CDR3 length is 17 residues. Trimming shortened V by 3 bases and J by 3 bases, and 20 bases separated the two germline ends. Germline V gene data show CDR1 as LNHDA and CDR2 as SQIVND (reference sequence). The CDR3 spells CASSINFGGPAYYGYTF. The CDR3 nucleotides read TGTGCCAGTAGTATTAATTTCGGAGGGCCCGCTTACTATGGCTACACCTTC.

V usage is TRBV19 and J usage is TRBJ2-7; 10 bases agree with TRBD2. The junction had 8 bases not matched to a gene; V was cut back by 5 bases and J by 1 base. The germline CDR1 and CDR2 sequences are LNHDA and SQIVND (reference sequence). This CDR3 is built from 16 residues. CDR3 amino acids: CASSGTSGKKSYEQYF. In DNA form, the CDR3 reads TGTGCCAGTAGTGGTACTAGCGGGAAGAAATCCTACGAGCAGTACTTC.

The chain has TRBV15 and TRBJ2-2; 9 nucleotides align to TRBD1. CDR3 length: 17 amino acids. The V and J ends lost 0 bases and 7 bases, in that order; junction bases with no gene match: 9. Germline values: CDR1 LNHNV, CDR2 YYDKDF (reference sequence). In DNA form, the CDR3 reads TGTGCCACCAGCAGAGATCGCGGGACAGGGATGGTCGGGGAGCTGTTTTTT. This gives the protein CATSRDRGTGMVGELFF.

The genes are TRBV19 and TRBJ1-2, with D unresolved. The CDR3 spans 14 residues. Germline values: CDR1 LNHDA, CDR2 SQIVND (reference sequence). The V gene lost 5 bases and the J gene lost 1 base, with 11 bases spanning the gap. The CDR3 reads CASSVTFNNYGYTF. The DNA for the CDR3 is TGTGCCAGTAGTGTTACCTTTAATAACTATGGCTACACCTTC.

The chain links TRBV5-1 to TRBJ1-5, with TRBD1 matching 10 bases. This CDR3 is 15 amino acids long. Germline lookup yields CDR1 SGHRS and CDR2 YFSETQ. With 4 bases clipped from V and 5 bases from J, the junction kept 6 bases outside the gene matches. CDR3 DNA sequence: TGCGCCAGCAGCATCCGGGACAGGGGTTATCAGCCCCAGCATTTT. The encoded protein is CASSIRDRGYQPQHF.

V usage is TRBV4-3 and J usage is TRBJ2-7; D gene unclear. Germline V gene sequence: CDR1 LGHNA, CDR2 YSLEER. V shed 0 bases and J shed 4 bases, with 7 bases lying between them. The CDR3 sequence is 13 residues long. The CDR3 nucleotides are TGCGCCAGCAGCCAAGAGGTGAGGTACGAGCAGTACTTC. This sequence encodes CASSQEVRYEQYF.

The gene calls are TRBV11-2 and TRBJ1-2; D gene unclear. The germline V gene has CDR1 SGHAT and CDR2 FQNNGV. This CDR3 region has 16 residues. V was clipped by 2 bases and J by 3 bases, with 16 bases between them. CDR3 in DNA: TGTGCCAGCAGCTTAAAACAGACACCGATTTACTATGGCTACACCTTC. Residues: CASSLKQTPIYYGYTF.

This chain joins TRBV6-1 and TRBJ2-3; 11 bases are shared with TRBD1. The J segment lost 6 bases and the V segment lost 2 bases, leaving 7 bases of the junction unmatched. The CDR3 runs to 16 residues. Germline V lookup: CDR1 MNHNS, CDR2 SASEGT. The CDR3 sequence is CASSEIGGDRGDTQYF. CDR3 nucleotide sequence: TGTGCCAGCAGTGAAATAGGGGGGGACAGGGGGGATACGCAGTATTTT.

This clone came up a few times. The chain carries TRBV7-9 and TRBJ2-6; the D gene is possibly TRBD1 (5 bases). This CDR3 comprises 14 residues. Trimming shortened V by 6 bases and J by 4 bases, and 10 bases separated the two germline ends. The germline CDR1 and CDR2 sequences are SEHNR and FQNEAQ (reference sequence). Here the CDR3 DNA reads TGTGCCAGCAGTTCAGGGTTAGGGGCCAACGTCCTGACTTTC. Translation gives CASSSGLGANVLTF.

The chain employs TRBV7-9 and TRBJ2-2, with 13 nucleotides matching TRBD2. The CDR3 has 17 amino acids. V was clipped by 3 bases and J by 3 bases; unmatched bases: 4. The germline V gene encodes CDR1 SEHNR and CDR2 FQNEAQ (reference sequence). In nucleotides, the CDR3 is TGTGCCAGCAGCTTGGGACTAGCGGGACTTTACACCGGGGAGCTGTTTTTT. This gives the protein CASSLGLAGLYTGELFF. The full variable domain, in which reference TRBV7-9 and TRBJ2-2 provide the parts outside the CDR3, is DTGVSQNPRHKITKRGQNVTFRCDPISEHNRLYWYRQTLGQGPEFLTYFQNEAQLEKSRLLSDRFSAERPKGSFSTLEIQRTEQGDSAMYLCASSLGLAGLYTGELFFGEGSRLTVL.

CDR3 loop: CASSSWEEKLFF. The DNA for the CDR3 is TGTGCCAGCAGTTCCTGGGAGGAAAAACTGTTTTTT. The chain is built from TRBV5-8 and TRBJ1-4, with unresolved D. Germline V gene data show CDR1 as SGHTS and CDR2 as YDEGEE. This CDR3 has 12 amino acids. Between the trimmed V and J ends, which lost 5 bases and 8 bases, there was a span of 10 bases.

V gene TRBV6-1 combines with J gene TRBJ1-4; 9 positions match TRBD1. V lost 7 bases to trimming and J lost 5 bases; unmatched junction nucleotides: 2. The CDR3 is made up of 13 amino acids. Germline V gene sequence: CDR1 MNHNS, CDR2 SASEGT. CDR3 DNA sequence: TGTGCCAGCAAGGGACAGGGAAATGAAAAACTGTTTTTT. Encoded protein: CASKGQGNEKLFF.

About this clone itself: In the same sample, other DNA sequences code for this CDR3. The chain combines TRBV5-1 with TRBJ1-1; D is perhaps TRBD1 (5 bases). V lost 0 bases and J lost 5, with 8 bases in between. Germline V gives CDR1 SGHRS, CDR2 YFSETQ. The CDR3 is made up of 13 amino acids. CDR3 sequence reads: CASSLGGFTEAFF. CDR3 in DNA: TGCGCCAGCAGCTTGGGGGGGTTTACTGAAGCTTTCTTT.

The V call is TRBV7-9, the J call TRBJ2-7; D is ambiguous. V dropped 1 base and J dropped 5 bases, with 12 bases sitting between them. This CDR3 is built from 14 residues. The germline gives CDR1 SEHNR, CDR2 FQNEAQ (reference sequence). The CDR3 loop is CASSLEGGYHEQYF. The DNA for the CDR3 is TGTGCCAGCAGCTTAGAAGGTGGATATCACGAGCAGTACTTC.

This chain connects TRBV10-3 to TRBJ2-3, with D perhaps given as TRBD1 or TRBD2 (5 bases each). The ends were cut back, 7 bases at V and 3 bases at J, with 11 bases in the middle. This CDR3 is built from 13 residues. Germline V gene data show CDR1 as ENHRY and CDR2 as SYGVKD. CDR3 sequence: CAINRGITDTQYF. The CDR3 DNA reads TGTGCCATCAACCGGGGCATAACAGATACGCAGTATTTT.

This chain links TRBV13 with TRBJ2-7; 9 bases agree with TRBD1. CDR1 is PRHDT, CDR2 FYEKMQ, per germline (reference sequence). The length of the CDR3 is 14 residues. V trimming: 5 bases; J trimming: 2 bases; junction bases outside the gene matches: 4. In nucleotides, the CDR3 is TGTGCCAGCAGCCCCGGGACAGGGACCTACGAGCAGTACTTC. Protein: CASSPGTGTYEQYF. Variable domain in full (rest from reference TRBV13 and TRBJ2-7): AAGVIQSPRHLIKEKRETATLKCYPIPRHDTVYWYQQGPGQDPQFLISFYEKMQSDKGSIPDRFSAQQFSDYHSELNMSSLELGDSALYFCASSPGTGTYEQYFGPGTRLTVT.

The chain recombines TRBV27 with TRBJ2-1; 9 bases match TRBD1. V shed 5 bases, J shed 5 bases, and the junction held 10 bases outside the gene matches. The CDR3 has 16 amino acids. Germline V gene sequence: CDR1 MNHEY, CDR2 SMNVEV (reference sequence). Written as DNA, the CDR3 is TGTGCCAGCAGTCCCCCAAGGGACAGGGCGGACAATGAGCAGTTCTTC. Protein sequence: CASSPPRDRADNEQFF.

The V call is TRBV7-3, the J call TRBJ2-2; 7 bases line up with TRBD2. Germline V gives CDR1 SGHTA, CDR2 FQGTGA. The ends lost 1 base at V and 6 bases at J; junction bases unmatched: 8. The CDR3 spans 16 residues. The CDR3 protein is CASSLRGGYQPGELFF. CDR3 bases: TGTGCCAGCAGCTTAAGGGGAGGGTACCAACCCGGGGAGCTGTTTTTT.

CDR3 DNA: TGCGCCAGCAGCCACCGGACAGGCCGATCCTACGAGCAGTACTTC. It yields the protein CASSHRTGRSYEQYF. V and J are TRBV4-1 and TRBJ2-7; 7 nucleotides align to TRBD1. The CDR3 extends over 15 amino acids. Per germline, CDR1 MGHRA and CDR2 YSYEKL. With V trimmed by 3 bases and J by 1 base, 6 bases remained unmatched.

This chain uses TRBV9 with TRBJ2-2; D gene ambiguous. The germline V gene encodes CDR1 SGDLS and CDR2 YYNGEE. The V gene lost 0 bases and the J gene lost 2 bases, with 14 bases spanning the gap. This CDR3 has 17 residues. The CDR3 nucleotides read TGTGCCAGCAGCGTAGCTGGGGTCGTAGTAAACACCGGGGAGCTGTTTTTT. This encodes CASSVAGVVVNTGELFF. The full variable domain, rest sourced from reference TRBV9 and TRBJ2-2, is DSGVTQTPKHLITATGQRVTLRCSPRSGDLSVYWYQQSLDQGLQFLIQYYNGEERAKGNILERFSAQQFPDLHSELNLSSLELGDSALYFCASSVAGVVVNTGELFFGEGSRLTVL.

This chain connects TRBV6-6 to TRBJ2-7, with unresolved D. Per germline, CDR1 MNHNY and CDR2 SVGAGI (reference sequence). This CDR3 is 14 amino acids long. Trimming shortened V by 2 bases and J by 0 bases, and 8 bases separated the two germline ends. DNA of the CDR3: TGTGCCAGCAGTTACCGGTCGAGCTCCTACGAGCAGTACTTC. This gives the protein CASSYRSSSYEQYF.

The chain recombines TRBV6-5 with TRBJ2-7; 12 nucleotides match TRBD2. This CDR3 spans 16 amino acids. The V segment lost 3 bases and the J segment 5 bases; nucleotides outside the gene matches: 8. In germline, CDR1 is MNHEY, CDR2 SVGAGI. This chain's CDR3 is CASSYTRLAGVNEQYF. CDR3 coding DNA: TGTGCCAGCAGTTATACCAGACTAGCGGGAGTAAACGAGCAGTACTTC.

CDR3 protein: CASSRDRVELFF. The CDR3 DNA is TGCGCCAGCAGCCGGGACAGGGTTGAGCTGTTTTTT. This chain uses TRBV5-1 with TRBJ2-2; 9 positions match TRBD1. The CDR3 runs to 12 residues. From germline, CDR1 is SGHRS and CDR2 YFSETQ. The V and J ends lost 4 bases and 11 bases, in that order; junction bases with no gene match: 3. The variable domain in full, completed from reference TRBV5-1 and TRBJ2-2, reads KAGVTQTPRYLIKTRGQQVTLSCSPISGHRSVSWYQQTPGQGLQFLFEYFSETQRNKGNFPGRFSGRQFSNSRSEMNVSTLELGDSALYLCASSRDRVELFFGEGSRLTVL.

CDR3 sequence reads: CASSSPTGPEQYF. The CDR3 coding sequence is TGTGCCAGCAGCTCCCCGACAGGACCCGAGCAGTACTTC. V is TRBV13 and J is TRBJ2-5; possible D gene TRBD1, 6 bases. The DNA end lines up better with TRBJ2-7; the J call may be wrong. Germline-derived CDR1 and CDR2 are PRHDT and FYEKMQ (reference sequence). CDR3 length: 13 amino acids.

V usage is TRBV7-8 and J usage is TRBJ2-1; 10 bases are a match to TRBD1. The germline CDR1 and CDR2 sequences are SGHVS and FQNEAQ. This CDR3 spans 16 amino acids. V lost 6 bases, J lost 4 bases, and 9 bases stayed unmatched. The CDR3 DNA reads TGTGCCAGCAGTCTCCCGACGGGACAGGGGTACAATGAGCAGTTCTTC. Protein product: CASSLPTGQGYNEQFF. The variable domain in full, completed from reference TRBV7-8 and TRBJ2-1, reads GAGVSQSPRYKVAKRGQDVALRCDPISGHVSLFWYQQALGQGPEFLTYFQNEAQLDKSGLPSDRFFAERPEGSVSTLKIQRTQQEDSAVYLCASSLPTGQGYNEQFFGPGTRLTVL.

The rearrangement joins TRBV4-2 to TRBJ1-4; D is ambiguous. CDR1 and CDR2 from the germline V gene are LGHNA and YNFKEQ. This CDR3 region has 16 residues. V shed 4 bases and J shed 0 bases, with 12 bases lying between them. CDR3 DNA: TGTGCCAGCAGCCCCCGTGAGGCTGCAACTAATGAAAAACTGTTTTTT. Its translation: CASSPREAATNEKLFF.